This is a list of T cell receptor beta chains from one sample in a study of shared clonotypes between healthy human individuals. The data were produced by immunoSEQ multiplex PCR, yet TCRdb's version contains in-frame clones alone and is incomplete. The table lists 2 million to 2.5 million clones, roughly 95% of them singletons. Sequencing was performed on naive CD4+ T cells sorted from blood. The receptor set was obtained from a man between 18 and 29 years old in good health. The CDR3 runs from the conserved cysteine through the conserved F or W. Each record gives: V gene, clone size, J gene, D gene, CDR3 protein, CDR3 DNA. A D gene is named only where the DNA matches it firmly. Size tells how often a clone was seen (once, few, many) or the class of an expanded clone, and some rows leave it out.

TRBV7-2,.,TRBJ1-5,.,CASSLKGWFNQPQHF,TGTGCCAGCAGCTTAAAAGGGTGGTTCAATCAGCCCCAGCATTTT
TRBV28,.,TRBJ2-7,.,CASSGPRYYEQYF,TGTGCCAGCAGTGGACCACGCTACTACGAGCAGTACTTC
TRBV4-1,.,TRBJ2-2,TRBD2,CASSQDKRLAGENTGELFF,TGCGCCAGCAGCCAAGATAAGAGACTAGCGGGGGAGAACACCGGGGAGCTGTTTTTT
TRBV5-6,.,TRBJ2-1,TRBD2,CASSSLAGGQFF,TGTGCCAGCAGCTCTCTAGCGGGAGGGCAGTTCTTC
TRBV2,once,TRBJ2-3,TRBD2,CASSGGTSGRATQYF,TGTGCCAGCAGTGGCGGGACTAGCGGGAGGGCCACGCAGTATTTT
TRBV9,.,TRBJ1-3,TRBD1,CASSVGEGASGNTIYF,TGTGCCAGCAGCGTAGGGGAGGGGGCTTCTGGAAACACCATATATTTT
TRBV28,.,TRBJ1-5,.,CASSPLGALGRDSNQPQHF,TGTGCCAGCAGCCCTCTCGGCGCCTTAGGACGTGATAGCAATCAGCCCCAGCATTTT
TRBV5-4,.,TRBJ2-3,TRBD2,CASSLGLAGSPSTDTQYF,TGTGCCAGCAGCTTGGGATTAGCGGGGTCCCCTAGCACAGATACGCAGTATTTT
TRBV5-4,.,TRBJ2-5,.,CASSQYQETQYF,TGTGCCAGCAGTCAGTACCAAGAGACCCAGTACTTC
TRBV7-3,.,TRBJ1-1,TRBD1,CASSARDSLPNTEAFF,TGTGCCAGCAGCGCCCGGGACAGCCTACCGAACACTGAAGCTTTCTTT
TRBV7-9,.,TRBJ2-7,TRBD1,CASSSPGQGIYEQYF,TGTGCCAGCAGCTCTCCGGGACAGGGGATCTACGAGCAGTACTTC
TRBV30,.,TRBJ2-2,.,CAWSLGQLSNTGELFF,TGTGCCTGGAGTCTAGGACAGTTGTCCAACACCGGGGAGCTGTTTTTT
TRBV30,.,TRBJ2-3,.,CAWAYGDTQYF,TGTGCCTGGGCTTATGGTGATACGCAGTATTTT
TRBV10-1,.,TRBJ2-7,TRBD2,CASRAGLSSYEQYF,TGCGCCAGCAGAGCGGGGCTATCGTCCTACGAGCAGTACTTC
TRBV23-1,.,TRBJ1-2,TRBD1,CASSQFGGGANYGYTF,TGCGCCAGCAGTCAATTCGGAGGGGGCGCCAACTATGGCTACACCTTC
TRBV5-1,.,TRBJ1-1,TRBD1,CASSLVGTESTIEAFF,TGCGCCAGCAGCTTGGTCGGGACAGAGTCAACAATTGAAGCTTTCTTT
TRBV5-8,.,TRBJ2-1,.,CASSLQGGSYNEQFF,TGTGCCAGCAGCTTACAGGGAGGGTCCTACAATGAGCAGTTCTTC
TRBV2,.,TRBJ2-5,TRBD2,CASSERTSGWETQYF,TGTGCCAGCAGTGAAAGGACTAGCGGATGGGAGACCCAGTACTTC
TRBV6-5,.,TRBJ1-4,.,CASSYGRKLFF,TGTGCCAGCAGTTATGGACGTAAACTGTTTTTT
TRBV6-4,.,TRBJ2-3,TRBD1,CASSGDRGDTQYF,TGTGCCAGCAGTGGGGACAGGGGGGATACGCAGTATTTT
TRBV11-2,.,TRBJ2-3,.,CASSLVGGTDTQYF,TGTGCCAGCAGCTTAGTGGGCGGCACAGATACGCAGTATTTT
TRBV2,.,TRBJ2-1,TRBD2,CASSAPGLAAYNEQFF,TGTGCCAGCAGCGCCCCGGGACTAGCGGCCTACAATGAGCAGTTCTTC
TRBV27,.,TRBJ2-7,.,CASRLSGPSYEQYF,TGTGCCAGCCGCCTCAGCGGTCCCTCCTACGAGCAGTACTTC
TRBV19,.,TRBJ1-2,.,CASRSDSNYGYTF,TGTGCCAGTAGGTCGGACAGCAACTATGGCTACACCTTC
TRBV7-9,.,TRBJ2-2,.,CASSLVPRSTGELFF,TGTGCCAGCAGCTTAGTACCCCGTAGCACCGGGGAGCTGTTTTTT
TRBV30,.,TRBJ1-4,.,CAWSRGRDNETLFF,TGTGCCTGGAGTCGAGGTAGAGATAATGAAACACTGTTTTTT
TRBV2,.,TRBJ1-5,.,CASHDVSNQPQHF,TGTGCCAGCCACGACGTTAGCAATCAGCCCCAGCATTTT
TRBV5-4,.,TRBJ2-5,TRBD1,CASSLGDRGLETQYF,TGTGCCAGCAGCCTAGGGGACAGGGGGTTGGAGACCCAGTACTTC
TRBV5-6,.,TRBJ1-1,TRBD1,CASSFLDREETEAFF,TGTGCCAGCAGCTTCCTGGACAGGGAGGAAACTGAAGCTTTCTTT
TRBV7-2,.,TRBJ2-5,.,CASSLEGDQETQYF,TGTGCCAGCAGCTTAGAAGGGGATCAAGAGACCCAGTACTTC
TRBV10-1,.,TRBJ2-4,.,CASPGLSRTKNIQYF,TGCGCCAGCCCAGGTCTAAGCAGGACCAAAAACATTCAGTACTTC
TRBV7-9,.,TRBJ1-1,TRBD1,CASKSPGTGRAFF,TGTGCCAGCAAATCTCCCGGGACAGGTAGAGCTTTCTTT
TRBV29-1,.,TRBJ1-2,.,CSVVEQVNPNYGYTF,TGCAGCGTCGTTGAACAGGTCAACCCTAACTATGGCTACACCTTC
TRBV10-1,.,TRBJ2-2,.,CASSEGAGSGGELFF,TGCGCCAGCAGTGAAGGGGCAGGCTCGGGCGGGGAGCTGTTTTTT
TRBV12-5,.,TRBJ2-1,TRBD1,CASGLGQGSYNEQFF,TGTGCTAGTGGTTTGGGACAGGGCTCCTACAATGAGCAGTTCTTC
TRBV5-5,few,TRBJ2-7,TRBD1,CASSLAGTVSYEQYF,TGTGCCAGCAGCTTGGCCGGGACAGTCTCCTACGAGCAGTACTTC
TRBV28,.,TRBJ1-3,TRBD1,CATRGTAGNTIYF,TGTGCCACCAGAGGGACAGCTGGAAACACCATATATTTT
TRBV30,once,TRBJ1-2,TRBD1,CAWSDPGGRYGYTF,TGTGCCTGGAGTGATCCAGGGGGTCGGTATGGCTACACCTTC
TRBV18,.,TRBJ2-5,.,CASSPATGEYF,TGTGCCAGCTCACCGGCCACCGGGGAGTACTTC
TRBV2,.,TRBJ2-7,.,CASRAAYEQYF,TGTGCCAGCAGGGCAGCATACGAGCAGTACTTC
TRBV18,once,TRBJ1-5,.,CASSPGGLGNQPQHF,TGTGCCAGCTCACCAGGGGGATTAGGCAATCAGCCCCAGCATTTT
TRBV5-6,.,TRBJ2-2,.,CASSIGHTGELFF,TGTGCCAGCAGCATCGGGCACACCGGGGAGCTGTTTTTT
TRBV11-1,.,TRBJ2-6,.,CASSLDSSGANVLTF,TGTGCCAGCAGCTTAGACAGCTCTGGGGCCAACGTCCTGACTTTC
TRBV4-1,.,TRBJ1-5,.,CASSQGVLGRVGNQPQHF,TGCGCCAGCAGCCAGGGGGTATTGGGGAGGGTCGGCAATCAGCCCCAGCATTTT
TRBV6-6,.,TRBJ2-1,.,CASSGRGRGAYNEQFF,TGTGCCAGCAGTGGGCGCGGCAGGGGAGCCTACAATGAGCAGTTCTTC
TRBV6-1,.,TRBJ2-3,.,CASSDTRADTQYF,TGTGCCAGCAGTGACACTCGGGCAGATACGCAGTATTTT